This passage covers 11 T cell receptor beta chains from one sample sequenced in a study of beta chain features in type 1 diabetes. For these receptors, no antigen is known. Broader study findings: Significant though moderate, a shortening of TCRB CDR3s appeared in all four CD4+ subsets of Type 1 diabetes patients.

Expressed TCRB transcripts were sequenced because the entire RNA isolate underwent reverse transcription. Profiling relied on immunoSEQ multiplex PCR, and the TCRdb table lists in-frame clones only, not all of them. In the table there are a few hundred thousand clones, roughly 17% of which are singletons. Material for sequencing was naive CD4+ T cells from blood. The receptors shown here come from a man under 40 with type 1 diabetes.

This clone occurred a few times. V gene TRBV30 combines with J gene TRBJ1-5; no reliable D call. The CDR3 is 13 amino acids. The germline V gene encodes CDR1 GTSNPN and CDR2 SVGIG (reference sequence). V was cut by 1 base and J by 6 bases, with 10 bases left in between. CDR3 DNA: TGTGCCTGGAGTGATATCCGTGGTCAGCCCCAGCATTTT. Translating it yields CAWSDIRGQPQHF. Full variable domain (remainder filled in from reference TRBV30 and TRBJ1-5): SQTIHQWPATLVQPVGSPLSLECTVEGTSNPNLYWYRQAAGRGLQLLFYSVGIGQISSEVPQNLSASRPQDRQFILSSKKLLLSDSGFYLCAWSDIRGQPQHFGDGTRLSIL.

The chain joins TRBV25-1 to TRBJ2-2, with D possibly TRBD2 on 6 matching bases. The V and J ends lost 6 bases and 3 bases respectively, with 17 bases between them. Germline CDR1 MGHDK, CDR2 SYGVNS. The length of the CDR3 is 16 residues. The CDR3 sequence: CASSADGSKDTGELFF. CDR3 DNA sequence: TGTGCCAGCAGCGCGGACGGGAGCAAGGACACCGGGGAGCTGTTTTTT.

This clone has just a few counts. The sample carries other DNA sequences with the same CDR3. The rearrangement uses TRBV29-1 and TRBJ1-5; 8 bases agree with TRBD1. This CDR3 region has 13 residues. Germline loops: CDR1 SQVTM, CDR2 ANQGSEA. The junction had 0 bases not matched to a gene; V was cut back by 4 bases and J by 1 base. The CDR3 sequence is CSVGTGSNQPQHF. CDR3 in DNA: TGCAGCGTTGGGACAGGGAGCAATCAGCCCCAGCATTTT.

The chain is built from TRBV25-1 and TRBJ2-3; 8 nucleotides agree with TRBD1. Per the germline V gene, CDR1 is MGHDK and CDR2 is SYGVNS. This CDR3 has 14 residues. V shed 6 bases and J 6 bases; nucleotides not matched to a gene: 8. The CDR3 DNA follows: TGTGCCAGCAGCAACGACAGGGGCGGGGATACGCAGTATTTT. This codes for CASSNDRGGDTQYF. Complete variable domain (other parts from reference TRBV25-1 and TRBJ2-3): EADIYQTPRYLVIGTGKKITLECSQTMGHDKMYWYQQDPGMELHLIHYSYGVNSTEKGDLSSESTVSRIRTEHFPLTLESARPSHTSQYLCASSNDRGGDTQYFGPGTRLTVL.

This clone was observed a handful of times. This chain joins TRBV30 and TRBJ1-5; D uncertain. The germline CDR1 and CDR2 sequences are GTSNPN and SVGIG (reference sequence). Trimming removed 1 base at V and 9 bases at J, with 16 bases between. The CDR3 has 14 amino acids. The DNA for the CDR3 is TGTGCCTGGAGTGCGACAATTCCTCTAGGGCCCCAGCATTTT. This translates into CAWSATIPLGPQHF.

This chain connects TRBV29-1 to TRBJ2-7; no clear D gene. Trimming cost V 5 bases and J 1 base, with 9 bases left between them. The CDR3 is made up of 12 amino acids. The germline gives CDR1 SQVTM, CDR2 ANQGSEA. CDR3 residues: CSVKGASYEQYF. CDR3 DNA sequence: TGCAGCGTTAAAGGTGCTTCCTACGAGCAGTACTTC.

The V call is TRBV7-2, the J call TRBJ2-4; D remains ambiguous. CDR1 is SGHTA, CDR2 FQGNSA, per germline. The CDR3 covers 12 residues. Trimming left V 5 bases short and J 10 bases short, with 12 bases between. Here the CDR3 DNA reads TGTGCCAGCAGCCTACAACAATCAATTCAGTACTTC. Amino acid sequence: CASSLQQSIQYF.

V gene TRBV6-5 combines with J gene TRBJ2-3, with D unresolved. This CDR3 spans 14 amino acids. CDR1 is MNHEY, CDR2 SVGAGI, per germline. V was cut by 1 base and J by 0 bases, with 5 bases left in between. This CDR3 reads CASSYYSSTDTQYF. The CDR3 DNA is TGTGCCAGCAGTTACTACAGTAGCACAGATACGCAGTATTTT.

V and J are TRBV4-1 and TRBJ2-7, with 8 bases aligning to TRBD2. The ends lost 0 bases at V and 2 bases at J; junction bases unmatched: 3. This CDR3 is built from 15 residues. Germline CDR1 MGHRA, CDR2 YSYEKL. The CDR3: CASSQELAATYEQYF. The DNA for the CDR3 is TGCGCCAGCAGCCAAGAACTAGCGGCAACCTACGAGCAGTACTTC.

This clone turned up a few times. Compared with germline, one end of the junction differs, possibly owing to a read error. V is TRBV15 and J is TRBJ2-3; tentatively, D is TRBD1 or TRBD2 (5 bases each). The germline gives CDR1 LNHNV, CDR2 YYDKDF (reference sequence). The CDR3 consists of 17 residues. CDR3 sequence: CATSREGGDRRTDTQYF. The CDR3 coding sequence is TGTGCCACCAGCCGAGAGGGCGGCGACAGACGCACAGATACGCAGTATTTT.

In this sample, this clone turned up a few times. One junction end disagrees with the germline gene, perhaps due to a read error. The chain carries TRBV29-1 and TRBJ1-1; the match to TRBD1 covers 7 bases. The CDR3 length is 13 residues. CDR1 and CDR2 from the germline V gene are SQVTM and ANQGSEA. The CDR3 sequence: CSVEGQAATEAFF. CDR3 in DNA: TGCAGCGTCGAAGGACAGGCGGCCACTGAAGCTTTCTTT. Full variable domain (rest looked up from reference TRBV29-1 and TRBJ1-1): SAVISQKPSRDICQRGTSLTIQCQVDSQVTMMFWYRQQPGQSLTLIATANQGSEATYESGFVIDKFPISRPNLTFSTLTVSNMSPEDSSIYLCSVEGQAATEAFFGQGTRLTVV.